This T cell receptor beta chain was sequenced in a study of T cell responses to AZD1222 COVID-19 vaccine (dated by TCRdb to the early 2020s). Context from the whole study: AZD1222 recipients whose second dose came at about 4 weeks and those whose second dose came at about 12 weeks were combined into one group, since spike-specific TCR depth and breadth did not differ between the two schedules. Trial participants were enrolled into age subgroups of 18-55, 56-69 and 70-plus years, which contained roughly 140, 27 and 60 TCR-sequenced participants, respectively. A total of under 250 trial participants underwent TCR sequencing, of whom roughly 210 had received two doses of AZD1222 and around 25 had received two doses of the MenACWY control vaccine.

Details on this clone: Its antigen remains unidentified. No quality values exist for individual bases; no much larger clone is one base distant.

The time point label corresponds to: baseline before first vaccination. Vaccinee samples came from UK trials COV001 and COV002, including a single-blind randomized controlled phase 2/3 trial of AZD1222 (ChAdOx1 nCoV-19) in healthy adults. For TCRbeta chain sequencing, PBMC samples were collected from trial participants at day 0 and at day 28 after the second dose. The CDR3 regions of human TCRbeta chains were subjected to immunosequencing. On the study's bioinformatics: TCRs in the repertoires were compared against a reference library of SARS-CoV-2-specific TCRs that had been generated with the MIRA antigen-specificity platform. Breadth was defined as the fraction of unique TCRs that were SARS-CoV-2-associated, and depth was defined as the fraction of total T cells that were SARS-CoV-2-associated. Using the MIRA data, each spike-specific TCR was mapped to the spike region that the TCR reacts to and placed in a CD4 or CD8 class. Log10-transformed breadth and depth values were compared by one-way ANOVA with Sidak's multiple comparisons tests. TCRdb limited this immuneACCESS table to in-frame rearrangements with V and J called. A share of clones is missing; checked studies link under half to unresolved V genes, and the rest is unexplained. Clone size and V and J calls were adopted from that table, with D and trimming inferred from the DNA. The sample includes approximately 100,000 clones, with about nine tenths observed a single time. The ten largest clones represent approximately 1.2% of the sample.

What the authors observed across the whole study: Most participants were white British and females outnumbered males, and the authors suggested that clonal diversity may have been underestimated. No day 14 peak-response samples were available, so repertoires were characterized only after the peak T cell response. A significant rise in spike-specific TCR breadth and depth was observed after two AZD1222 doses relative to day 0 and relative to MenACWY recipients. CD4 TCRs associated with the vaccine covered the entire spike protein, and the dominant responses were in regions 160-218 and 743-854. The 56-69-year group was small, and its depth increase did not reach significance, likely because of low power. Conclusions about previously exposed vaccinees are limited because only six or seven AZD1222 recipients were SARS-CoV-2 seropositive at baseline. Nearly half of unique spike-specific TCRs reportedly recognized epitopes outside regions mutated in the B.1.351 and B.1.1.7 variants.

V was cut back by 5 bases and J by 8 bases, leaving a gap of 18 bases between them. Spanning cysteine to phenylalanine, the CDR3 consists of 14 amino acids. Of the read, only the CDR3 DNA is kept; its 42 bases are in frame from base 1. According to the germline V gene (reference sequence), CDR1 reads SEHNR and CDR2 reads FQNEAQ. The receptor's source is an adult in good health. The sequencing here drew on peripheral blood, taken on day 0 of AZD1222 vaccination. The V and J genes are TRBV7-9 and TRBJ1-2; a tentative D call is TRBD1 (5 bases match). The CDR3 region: CASSPGGLTGGYTF. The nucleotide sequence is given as TGTGCCAGCAGCCCCGGGGGACTCACTGGGGGCTACACCTTC. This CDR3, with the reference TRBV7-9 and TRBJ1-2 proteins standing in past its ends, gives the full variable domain DTGVSQNPRHKITKRGQNVTFRCDPISEHNRLYWYRQTLGQGPEFLTYFQNEAQLEKSRLLSDRFSAERPKGSFSTLEIQRTEQGDSAMYLCASSPGGLTGGYTFGSGTRLTVV.